This T cell receptor (beta chain) is from a study of CD8 T cells in ankylosing spondylitis. Findings and caveats of the study: Significant enrichment of disease-linked clones was reported in matched ankylosing spondylitis synovial fluid.

MiXCR was run by TCRdb on the 5' RACE reads, yielding one entry per CDR3 protein. The data contain more than 100,000 distinct CDR3 sequences, around 10% of them singletons. The V and J ends lost 0 bases and 8 bases respectively, with 14 bases between them. CDR1 KGHSH and CDR2 LQKENI come from the germline V gene. The CDR3 is 15 amino acids. With regard to this clonotype: Its antigen is currently unknown.

Material for sequencing was blood, either unsorted or a sorted T cell fraction (not recorded which). This receptor was taken from a female donor with ankylosing spondylitis or in good health (not recorded which). The J gene is TRBJ1-3, the V gene TRBV18; D is undetermined. CDR3 residues: CASSPPTGVSDTIYF. CDR3 coding DNA: TGTGCCAGCTCACCACCCACGGGCGTAAGCGACACCATATATTTT.